This T cell receptor beta chain emerged from a study of cytomegalovirus exposure and HLA in healthy donors. The study, taken as a whole, reports: An assumption of roughly uniform sequencing depth across donors underlay the presence/absence analyses.

The J segment lost 5 bases and the V segment lost 7 bases, leaving 7 bases of the junction unmatched. Germline-derived CDR1 and CDR2 are SGHVS and FQNEAQ. This CDR3 is built from 14 residues. PCR primers comprised 60 Vbeta and 13 Jbeta primers. The repertoire was sequenced with immunoSEQ multiplex PCR; TCRdb's copy has only in-frame clones and lacks some. The table includes 160,000 or so clones, about 80% detected once. A word on this clone: Its antigen is not identified.

Material: PBMCs. The chain has TRBV7-8 and TRBJ2-1; 8 nucleotides agree with TRBD2. The clonotype was recovered from a man between 18 and 29 years old in good health and CMV-seropositive. The CDR3 DNA reads TGTGCCAGCAACAAAGCGGGGGACAACAATGAGCAGTTCTTC. Protein: CASNKAGDNNEQFF.